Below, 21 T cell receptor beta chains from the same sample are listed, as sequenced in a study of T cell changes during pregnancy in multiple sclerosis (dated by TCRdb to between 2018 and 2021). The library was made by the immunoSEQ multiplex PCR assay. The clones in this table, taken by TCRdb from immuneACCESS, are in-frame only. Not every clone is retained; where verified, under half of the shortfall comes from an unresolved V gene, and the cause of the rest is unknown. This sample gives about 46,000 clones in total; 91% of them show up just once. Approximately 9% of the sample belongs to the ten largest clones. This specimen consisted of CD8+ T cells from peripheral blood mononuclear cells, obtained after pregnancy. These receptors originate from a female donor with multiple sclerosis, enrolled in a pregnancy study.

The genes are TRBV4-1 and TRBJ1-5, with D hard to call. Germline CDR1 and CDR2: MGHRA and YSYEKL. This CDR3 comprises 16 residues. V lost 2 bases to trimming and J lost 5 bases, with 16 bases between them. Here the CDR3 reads CASSQPGVRWDQPQHF. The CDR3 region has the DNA TGCGCCAGCAGCCAACCCGGGGTAAGATGGGATCAGCCCCAGCATTTT.

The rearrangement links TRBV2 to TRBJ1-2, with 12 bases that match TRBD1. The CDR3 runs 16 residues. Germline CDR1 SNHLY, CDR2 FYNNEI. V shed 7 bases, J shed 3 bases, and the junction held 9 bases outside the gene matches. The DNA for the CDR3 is TGTGCCAGCATTCCGGGACAGGGGGCTGCGCACTATGGCTACACCTTC. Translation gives CASIPGQGAAHYGYTF.

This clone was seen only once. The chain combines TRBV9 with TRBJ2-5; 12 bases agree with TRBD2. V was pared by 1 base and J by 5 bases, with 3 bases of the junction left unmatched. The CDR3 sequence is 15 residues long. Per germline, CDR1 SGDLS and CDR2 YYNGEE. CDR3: CASSVRTSGGETQYF. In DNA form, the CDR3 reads TGTGCCAGCAGCGTACGAACTAGCGGGGGGGAGACCCAGTACTTC.

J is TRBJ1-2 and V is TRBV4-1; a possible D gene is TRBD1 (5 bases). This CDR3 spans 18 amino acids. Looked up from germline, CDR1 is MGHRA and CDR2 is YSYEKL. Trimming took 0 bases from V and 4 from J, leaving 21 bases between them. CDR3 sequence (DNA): TGCGCCAGCAGCCAAGAGGAGGGGCAGGCCATACAAGCCTATGGCTACACCTTC. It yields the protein CASSQEEGQAIQAYGYTF.

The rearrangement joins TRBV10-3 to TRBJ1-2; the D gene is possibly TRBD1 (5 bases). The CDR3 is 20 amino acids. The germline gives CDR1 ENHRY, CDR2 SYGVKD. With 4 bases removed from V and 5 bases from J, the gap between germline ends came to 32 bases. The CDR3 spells CAISASLGEQAPSQSYGYTF. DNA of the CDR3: TGTGCCATCAGTGCCTCCTTAGGGGAACAGGCACCCTCCCAATCATATGGCTACACCTTC.

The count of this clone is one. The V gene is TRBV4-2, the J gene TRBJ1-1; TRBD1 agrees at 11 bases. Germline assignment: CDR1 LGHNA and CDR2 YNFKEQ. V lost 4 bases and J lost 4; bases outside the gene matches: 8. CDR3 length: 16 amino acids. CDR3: CASSPRTGGLVTEAFF. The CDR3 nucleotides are TGTGCCAGCAGCCCCCGGACAGGGGGCTTGGTCACTGAAGCTTTCTTT.

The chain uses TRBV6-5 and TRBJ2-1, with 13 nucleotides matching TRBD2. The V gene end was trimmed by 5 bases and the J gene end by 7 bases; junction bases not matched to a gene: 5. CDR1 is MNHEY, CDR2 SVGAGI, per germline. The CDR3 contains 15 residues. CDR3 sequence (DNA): TGTGCCAGCAGTCCGGGACTAGCGGGAATGAATGAGCAGTTCTTC. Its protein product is CASSPGLAGMNEQFF.

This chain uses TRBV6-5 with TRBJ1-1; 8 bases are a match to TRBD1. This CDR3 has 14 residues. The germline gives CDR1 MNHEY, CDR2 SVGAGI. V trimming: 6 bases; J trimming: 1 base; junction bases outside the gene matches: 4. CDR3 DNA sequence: TGTGCCAGCAGGGACAGGGTGGGGAACACTGAAGCTTTCTTT. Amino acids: CASRDRVGNTEAFF.

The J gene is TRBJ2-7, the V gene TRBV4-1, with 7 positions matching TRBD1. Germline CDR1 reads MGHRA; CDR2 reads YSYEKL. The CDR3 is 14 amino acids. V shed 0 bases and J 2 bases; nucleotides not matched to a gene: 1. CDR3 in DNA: TGCGCCAGCAGCCAAGATGACAGGGCCTACGAGCAGTACTTC. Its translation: CASSQDDRAYEQYF.

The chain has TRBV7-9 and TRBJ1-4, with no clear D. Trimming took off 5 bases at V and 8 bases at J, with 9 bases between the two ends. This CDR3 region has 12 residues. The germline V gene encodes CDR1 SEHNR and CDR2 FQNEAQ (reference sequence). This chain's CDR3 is CASSERGEKLFF. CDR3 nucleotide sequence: TGTGCCAGCAGCGAAAGAGGGGAAAAACTGTTTTTT.

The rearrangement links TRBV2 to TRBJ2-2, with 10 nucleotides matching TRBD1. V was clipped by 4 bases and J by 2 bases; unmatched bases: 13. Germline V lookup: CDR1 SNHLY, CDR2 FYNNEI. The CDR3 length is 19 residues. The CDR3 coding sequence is TGTGCCAGCAGTGCGACAGGGGGCTCCCCCCTTCCAAACACCGGGGAGCTGTTTTTT. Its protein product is CASSATGGSPLPNTGELFF. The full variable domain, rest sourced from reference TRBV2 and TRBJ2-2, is EPEVTQTPSHQVTQMGQEVILRCVPISNHLYFYWYRQILGQKVEFLVSFYNNEISEKSEIFDDQFSVERPDGSNFTLKIRSTKLEDSAMYFCASSATGGSPLPNTGELFFGEGSRLTVL.

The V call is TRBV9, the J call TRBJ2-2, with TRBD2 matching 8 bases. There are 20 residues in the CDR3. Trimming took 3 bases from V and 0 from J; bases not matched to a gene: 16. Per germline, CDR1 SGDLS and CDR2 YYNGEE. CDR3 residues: CASSGQGAGGPFANTGELFF. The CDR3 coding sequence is TGTGCCAGCAGCGGCCAAGGGGCGGGGGGACCGTTCGCGAACACCGGGGAGCTGTTTTTT.

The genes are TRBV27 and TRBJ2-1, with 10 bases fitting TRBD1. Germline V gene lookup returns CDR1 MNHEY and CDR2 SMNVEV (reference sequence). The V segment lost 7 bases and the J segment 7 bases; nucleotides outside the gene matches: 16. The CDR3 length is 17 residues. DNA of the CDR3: TGTGCCAGCACAACTACTTCGGGGGACAGGGGTGGGAATGAGCAGTTCTTC. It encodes CASTTTSGDRGGNEQFF.

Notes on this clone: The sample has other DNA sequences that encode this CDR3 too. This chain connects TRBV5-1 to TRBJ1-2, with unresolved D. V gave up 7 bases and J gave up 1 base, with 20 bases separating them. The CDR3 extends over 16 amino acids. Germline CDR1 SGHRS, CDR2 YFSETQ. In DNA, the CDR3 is TGCGCCAGCGCGGAGGCGGGAAGAGGACTTAACTATGGCTACACCTTC. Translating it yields CASAEAGRGLNYGYTF.

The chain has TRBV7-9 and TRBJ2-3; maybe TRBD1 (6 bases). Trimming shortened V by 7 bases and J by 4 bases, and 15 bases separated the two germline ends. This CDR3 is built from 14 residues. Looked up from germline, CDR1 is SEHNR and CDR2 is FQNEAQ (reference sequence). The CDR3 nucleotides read TGTGCCAGCATCCTAGGGGGTGGCGCAGATACGCAGTATTTT. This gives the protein CASILGGGADTQYF. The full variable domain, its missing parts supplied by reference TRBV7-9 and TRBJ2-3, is DTGVSQNPRHKITKRGQNVTFRCDPISEHNRLYWYRQTLGQGPEFLTYFQNEAQLEKSRLLSDRFSAERPKGSFSTLEIQRTEQGDSAMYLCASILGGGADTQYFGPGTRLTVL.

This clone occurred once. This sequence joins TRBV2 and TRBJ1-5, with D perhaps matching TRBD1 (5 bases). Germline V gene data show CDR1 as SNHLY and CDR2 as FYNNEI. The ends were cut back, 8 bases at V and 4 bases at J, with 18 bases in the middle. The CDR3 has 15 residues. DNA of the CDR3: TGTGCCAGCCGGGGAGGCAGGGTAATAAATCAGCCCCAGCATTTT. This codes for CASRGGRVINQPQHF.

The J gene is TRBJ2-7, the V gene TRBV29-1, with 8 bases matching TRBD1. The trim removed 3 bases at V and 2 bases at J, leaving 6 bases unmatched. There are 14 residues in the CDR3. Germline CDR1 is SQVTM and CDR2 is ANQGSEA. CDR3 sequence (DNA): TGCAGCGTTGACGGCGGGACAGGTCCCTACGAGCAGTACTTC. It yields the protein CSVDGGTGPYEQYF.

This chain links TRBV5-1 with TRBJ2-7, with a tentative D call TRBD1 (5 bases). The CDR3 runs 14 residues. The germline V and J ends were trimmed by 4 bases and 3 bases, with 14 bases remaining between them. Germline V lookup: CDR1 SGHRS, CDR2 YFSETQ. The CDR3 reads CASSGGQDSYEQYF. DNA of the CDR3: TGCGCCAGCAGCGGCGGTCAAGACAGCTACGAGCAGTACTTC.

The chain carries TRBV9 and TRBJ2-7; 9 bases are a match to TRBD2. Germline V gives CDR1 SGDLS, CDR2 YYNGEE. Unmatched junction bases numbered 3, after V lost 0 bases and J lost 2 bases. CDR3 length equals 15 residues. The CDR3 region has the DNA TGTGCCAGCAGCGTAGGCGGGAGGGATCCCTACGAGCAGTACTTC. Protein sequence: CASSVGGRDPYEQYF.

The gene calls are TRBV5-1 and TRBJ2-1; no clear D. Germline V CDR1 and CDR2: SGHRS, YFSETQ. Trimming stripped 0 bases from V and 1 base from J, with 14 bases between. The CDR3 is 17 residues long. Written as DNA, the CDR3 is TGCGCCAGCAGCTTGGGACCGAGCGTTGGGTCCTACAATGAGCAGTTCTTC. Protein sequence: CASSLGPSVGSYNEQFF.

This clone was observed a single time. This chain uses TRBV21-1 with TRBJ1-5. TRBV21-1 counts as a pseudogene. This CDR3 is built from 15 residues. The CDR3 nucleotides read TGTGCCAGCAGGAGGGCCCTATGGCATCATCAGCCCCAGCATTTT. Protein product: CASRRALWHHQPQHF.